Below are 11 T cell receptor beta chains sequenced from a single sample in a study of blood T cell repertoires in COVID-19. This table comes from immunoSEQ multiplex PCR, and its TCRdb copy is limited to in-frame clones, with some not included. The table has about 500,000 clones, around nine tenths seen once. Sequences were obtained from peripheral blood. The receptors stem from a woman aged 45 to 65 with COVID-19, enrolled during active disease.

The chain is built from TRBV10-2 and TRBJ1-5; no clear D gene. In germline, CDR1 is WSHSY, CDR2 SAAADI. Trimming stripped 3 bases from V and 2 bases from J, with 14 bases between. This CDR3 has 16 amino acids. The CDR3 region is CASSEGTAPGNQPQHF. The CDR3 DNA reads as TGCGCCAGCAGTGAAGGAACAGCTCCGGGCAATCAGCCCCAGCATTTT.

The CDR3 is CASSKLSGSYNEQFF. Here the CDR3 DNA reads TGTGCCAGCAGCAAACTTAGCGGCTCCTACAATGAGCAGTTCTTC. This rearrangement joins TRBV9 to TRBJ2-1; the D gene is possibly TRBD2 (6 bases). This CDR3 has 15 amino acids. Germline lookup yields CDR1 SGDLS and CDR2 YYNGEE. Trimming took 4 bases from V and 0 from J, leaving 11 bases between them.

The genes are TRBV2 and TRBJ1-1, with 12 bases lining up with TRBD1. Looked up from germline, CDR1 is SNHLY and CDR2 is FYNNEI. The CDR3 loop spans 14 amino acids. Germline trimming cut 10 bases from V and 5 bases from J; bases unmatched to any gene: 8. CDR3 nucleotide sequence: TGTGCCACCACCCGGGACAGGGGGCAAACTGAAGCTTTCTTT. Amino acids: CATTRDRGQTEAFF.

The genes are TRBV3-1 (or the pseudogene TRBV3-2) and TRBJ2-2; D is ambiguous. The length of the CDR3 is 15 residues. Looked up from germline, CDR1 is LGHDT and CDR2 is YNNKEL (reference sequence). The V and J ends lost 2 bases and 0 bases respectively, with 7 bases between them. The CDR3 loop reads CASSQSVANTGELFF. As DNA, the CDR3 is TGTGCCAGCAGCCAATCCGTAGCGAACACCGGGGAGCTGTTTTTT.

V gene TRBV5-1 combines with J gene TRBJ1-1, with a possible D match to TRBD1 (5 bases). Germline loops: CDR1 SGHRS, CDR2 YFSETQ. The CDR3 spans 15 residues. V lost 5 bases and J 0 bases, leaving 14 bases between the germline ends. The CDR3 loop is CASRDTLIMNTEAFF. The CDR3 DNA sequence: TGCGCCAGCAGGGACACCCTAATTATGAACACTGAAGCTTTCTTT.

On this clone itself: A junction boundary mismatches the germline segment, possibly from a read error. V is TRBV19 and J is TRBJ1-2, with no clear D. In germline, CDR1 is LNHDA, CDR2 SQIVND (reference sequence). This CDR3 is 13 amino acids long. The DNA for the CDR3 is TGTGCCAGTAGTGTAGACATTTACTTGGGCTACACCTTC. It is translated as CASSVDIYLGYTF.

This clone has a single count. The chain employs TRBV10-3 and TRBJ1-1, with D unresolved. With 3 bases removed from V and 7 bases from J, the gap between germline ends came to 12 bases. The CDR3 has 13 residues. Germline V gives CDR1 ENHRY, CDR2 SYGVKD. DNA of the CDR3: TGTGCCATCAGTGAAAGTAACCGGGATGAAGCTTTCTTT. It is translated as CAISESNRDEAFF.

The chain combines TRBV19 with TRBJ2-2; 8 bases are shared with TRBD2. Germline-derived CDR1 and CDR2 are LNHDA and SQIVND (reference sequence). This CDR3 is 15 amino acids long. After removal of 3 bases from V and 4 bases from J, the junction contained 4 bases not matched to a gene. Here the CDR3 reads CASSIGRGPTGELFF. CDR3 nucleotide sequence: TGTGCCAGTAGTATCGGGAGGGGACCCACCGGGGAGCTGTTTTTT.

The CDR3 spells CASSSNRGNEQFF. DNA for the CDR3: TGTGCCAGCAGCTCAAACAGGGGAAATGAGCAGTTCTTC. V gene TRBV11-2 combines with J gene TRBJ2-1, with 7 bases that match TRBD1. The trim removed 4 bases at V and 7 bases at J, leaving 4 bases unmatched. The CDR3 totals 13 residues. Germline-derived CDR1 and CDR2 are SGHAT and FQNNGV. Filled out from reference TRBV11-2 and TRBJ2-1, the complete variable domain reads EAGVAQSPRYKIIEKRQSVAFWCNPISGHATLYWYQQILGQGPKLLIQFQNNGVVDDSQLPKDRFSAERLKGVDSTLKIQPAKLEDSAVYLCASSSNRGNEQFFGPGTRLTVL.

CDR3 coding DNA: TGTGCCATCAGGATTGACAGGGGAGGGCTGAAAGCTTTCTTT. The encoded protein is CAIRIDRGGLKAFF. The chain uses TRBV10-3 and TRBJ1-1; TRBD1 matches 8 bases. This CDR3 spans 14 amino acids. Germline CDR1 reads ENHRY; CDR2 reads SYGVKD. The V segment lost 6 bases and the J segment 9 bases; nucleotides outside the gene matches: 12.

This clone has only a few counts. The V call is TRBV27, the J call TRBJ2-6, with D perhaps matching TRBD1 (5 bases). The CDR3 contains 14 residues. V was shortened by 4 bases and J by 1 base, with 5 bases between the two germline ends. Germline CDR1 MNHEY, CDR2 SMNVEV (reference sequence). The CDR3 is CASSSGSGANVLTF. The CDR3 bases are TGTGCCAGCAGTTCAGGGTCTGGGGCCAACGTCCTGACTTTC.